These 32 T cell receptor beta chains share one sample of origin, sequenced in a study of T cells in Graves' hyperthyroidism and ophthalmopathy. There were TCR beta CDR3 regions amplified from RNA transcripts. First-round RT-PCR with HTBI primers amplified the TCR CDR3 region. MiXCR, applied by TCRdb to the multiplex PCR reads, yields one record per CDR3 protein. Of a few hundred thousand distinct CDR3 sequences detected, about 16% appear once; the ten largest clones hold 29%. Sequencing was performed on blood. These receptors came from a young woman with Graves' ophthalmopathy.

The V and J genes are TRBV29-1 and TRBJ2-7; D possibly corresponds to TRBD1 (5 bases). The germline gives CDR1 SQVTM, CDR2 ANQGSEA. Trimming removed 4 bases at V and 5 bases at J, with 24 bases between. The CDR3 runs 16 residues. This chain's CDR3 is CSVVLSSRQRIDEQYF. CDR3 nucleotides: TGCAGCGTTGTTCTATCGAGTAGACAGCGTATCGACGAGCAGTACTTC.

This clonotype was counted a few times. The chain uses TRBV5-4 and TRBJ1-2, with 7 bases identical to TRBD1. Germline CDR1 and CDR2: SGHNT and YYREEE (reference sequence). The trim removed 0 bases at V and 8 bases at J, leaving 7 bases unmatched. The CDR3 is 14 amino acids. The CDR3 DNA is TGTGCCAGCAGCTTGGAGGGGGCCTTGATGGGCTACACCTTC. Amino acids: CASSLEGALMGYTF.

The table lists this clonotype with a few counts. The chain joins TRBV28 to TRBJ1-6; D remains ambiguous. The CDR3 consists of 19 residues. Germline V CDR1 and CDR2: MDHEN, SYDVKM. Trimming cost V 7 bases and J 3 bases, with 25 bases left between them. The CDR3 coding sequence is TGTGCCAGCACCTCCACCAGGAGCGGGAAAAGGGTCTATAATTCACCCCTCCACTTT. Protein: CASTSTRSGKRVYNSPLHF.

This clonotype showed up just a few times. The rearrangement uses TRBV7-9 and TRBJ2-4, with 9 nucleotides matching TRBD1. Germline V gene data show CDR1 as SEHNR and CDR2 as FQNEAQ (reference sequence). The CDR3 extends over 14 amino acids. After removal of 6 bases from V and 4 bases from J, the junction contained 4 bases not matched to a gene. This chain's CDR3 is CASRPGTGKNIQYF. The DNA for the CDR3 is TGTGCCAGCAGACCCGGGACAGGGAAAAACATTCAGTACTTC.

In this sample, this clonotype turned up many times. At one end the junction does not follow the germline gene, possibly because of a read error. The chain employs TRBV5-1 and TRBJ2-3; 10 bases are a match to TRBD1. Germline CDR1 reads SGHRS; CDR2 reads YFSETQ. CDR3 length: 14 amino acids. This CDR3 reads CASSSGQGTDTQYF. DNA for the CDR3: TGTGCCAGTAGTTCGGGACAGGGGACAGATACGCAGTATTTT.

The chain is built from TRBV7-9 and TRBJ1-4; no clear D gene. Trimming left V 5 bases short and J 6 bases short, with 4 bases between. CDR1 and CDR2 (germline): SEHNR, FQNEAQ (reference sequence). The CDR3 length is 11 residues. CDR3 sequence (DNA): TGTGCCAGCAGCACCTATGAAAAACTGTTTTTT. Translation gives CASSTYEKLFF.

This clonotype has ten or more counts. The chain uses TRBV7-2 and TRBJ2-5, with a possible D match to TRBD1 (5 bases). The V end was cut by 4 bases, the J end by 4 bases, with 16 bases between. Germline-derived CDR1 and CDR2 are SGHTA and FQGNSA. The CDR3 contains 15 residues. The CDR3 DNA follows: TGTGCCAGCAGCTCCTCCAGGGTGGTGTCAGAGACCCAGTACTTC. Translation: CASSSSRVVSETQYF.

This clonotype was seen repeatedly, ten times or more. This sequence joins TRBV3-1 and TRBJ2-2; D gene uncertain. The germline gives CDR1 LGHDT, CDR2 YNNKEL (reference sequence). V lost 1 base, J lost 3 bases, and 6 bases lay in between. This CDR3 is 14 amino acids long. CDR3 in amino acids: CASSQGSYTGELFF. CDR3 DNA: TGTGCCAGCAGCCAAGGGTCATACACCGGGGAGCTGTTTTTT.

This chain uses TRBV6-1 with TRBJ2-5; TRBD2 is a possible D gene (6 bases). This CDR3 has 13 amino acids. Looked up from germline, CDR1 is MNHNS and CDR2 is SASEGT. Trimming cost V 6 bases and J 5 bases, with 13 bases left between them. DNA for the CDR3: TGTGCCAGCAGCAACCCAGGGAGGGAGACCCAGTACTTC. Translation: CASSNPGRETQYF.

This clonotype was recorded many times. The rearrangement links TRBV7-2 to TRBJ2-5; a weak D match, TRBD1 (6 bases). Trimming took off 10 bases at V and 1 base at J, with 10 bases between the two ends. CDR1 and CDR2 (germline): SGHTA, FQGNSA. This CDR3 spans 12 amino acids. The CDR3 loop is CAIGQPQETQYF. The CDR3 DNA sequence: TGTGCCATCGGACAGCCCCAAGAGACCCAGTACTTC.

The sample holds a few counts of this clonotype. This rearrangement joins TRBV6-2 or TRBV6-3 to TRBJ1-5; TRBD1 might be the D (6 bases). Germline V gene sequence: CDR1 MNHEY, CDR2 SVGEGT. The CDR3 consists of 19 residues. Trimming pared 0 bases from V and 0 bases from J, leaving 18 bases between. The CDR3 reads CASSYSEGGIRYSNQPQHF. CDR3 coding DNA: TGTGCCAGCAGTTACTCGGAGGGGGGTATCCGATATAGCAATCAGCCCCAGCATTTT.

This clonotype was recorded at least ten times. The CDR3 spells CASSEGNTEAFF. CDR3 coding DNA: TGTGCCAGCAGTGAGGGTAACACTGAAGCTTTCTTT. V is TRBV6-1 and J is TRBJ1-1; D unclear. In germline, CDR1 is MNHNS, CDR2 SASEGT. The CDR3 has 12 amino acids. The V gene lost 3 bases and the J gene lost 2 bases, with 4 bases spanning the gap.

This clonotype appeared a few times. A much larger clone sits a single nucleotide away, making a read error possible. V is TRBV7-2 and J is TRBJ2-5; D remains ambiguous. The V end lost 0 bases, the J end lost 5 bases, and 1 base lay between the germline ends. Germline V gene sequence: CDR1 SGHTA, CDR2 FQGNSA. The CDR3 loop spans 11 amino acids. DNA for the CDR3: TGTACCAGCAGCTTAGCGGAGACCCAGTACTTC. Amino acids: CTSSLAETQYF.

The chain is built from TRBV19 and TRBJ2-7; no definite D call. Trimming shortened V by 3 bases and J by 0 bases, and 3 bases separated the two germline ends. The CDR3 covers 12 residues. Germline V gene lookup returns CDR1 LNHDA and CDR2 SQIVND (reference sequence). CDR3 sequence: CASSMDSYEQYF. The CDR3 nucleotides are TGTGCCAGTAGTATGGACTCCTACGAGCAGTACTTC.

V gene TRBV7-2 combines with J gene TRBJ2-3, with TRBD2 identical over 9 bases. J gave up 4 bases and V 5 bases, and 10 bases lay outside the gene matches. CDR1 is SGHTA, CDR2 FQGNSA, per germline. This CDR3 has 16 amino acids. CDR3 nucleotide sequence: TGTGCCAGCAGCCGGCGGGAGGGTCGGCATTCAGATACGCAGTATTTT. Translation: CASSRREGRHSDTQYF.

This clonotype showed up many times. The V and J genes are TRBV28 and TRBJ2-5, with D perhaps TRBD1 (5 bases). Germline V gene data show CDR1 as MDHEN and CDR2 as SYDVKM. V lost 1 base, J lost 1 base, and 13 bases lay in between. The CDR3 contains 16 residues. The CDR3 sequence is CASSLFYRRLQETQYF. Written as DNA, the CDR3 is TGTGCCAGCAGTTTATTTTACAGGCGCCTCCAAGAGACCCAGTACTTC.

The chain combines TRBV27 with TRBJ2-7; 8 bases align to TRBD2. J lost 5 bases, V lost 6 bases, and 15 bases had no gene match. Germline V gives CDR1 MNHEY, CDR2 SMNVEV (reference sequence). This CDR3 spans 16 amino acids. CDR3 sequence reads: CASRSQGRREVHEQYF. CDR3 DNA sequence: TGTGCCAGCAGAAGTCAGGGGCGGCGGGAGGTTCACGAGCAGTACTTC.

This clonotype turned up a few times. The CDR3 here is CASNLAGGPNEQFF. In nucleotides, the CDR3 is TGTGCCAGCAACCTAGCGGGAGGCCCTAATGAGCAGTTCTTC. The chain joins TRBV28 to TRBJ2-1; 11 bases are a match to TRBD2. This CDR3 is 14 amino acids long. Germline V gene sequence: CDR1 MDHEN, CDR2 SYDVKM. V was clipped by 7 bases and J by 7 bases; unmatched bases: 6. The whole variable domain, filled in from reference TRBV28 and TRBJ2-1, reads DVKVTQSSRYLVKRTGEKVFLECVQDMDHENMFWYRQDPGLGLRLIYFSYDVKMKEKGDIPEGYSVSREKKERFSLILESASTNQTSMYLCASNLAGGPNEQFFGPGTRLTVL.

This clonotype has a count of ten or more. The J gene is TRBJ2-7, the V gene TRBV7-9; TRBD2 agrees at 9 bases. The CDR3 is 15 amino acids. V lost 7 bases, J lost 3 bases, and 10 bases stayed unmatched. Germline V CDR1 and CDR2: SEHNR, FQNEAQ (reference sequence). CDR3 sequence reads: CASNPEATSGYEQYF. DNA for the CDR3: TGTGCCAGCAACCCGGAGGCGACTAGCGGCTACGAGCAGTACTTC.

V usage is TRBV28 and J usage is TRBJ2-2; D is undetermined. The germline V and J ends were trimmed by 6 bases and 2 bases, with 7 bases remaining between them. This CDR3 spans 13 amino acids. CDR1 is MDHEN and CDR2 is SYDVKM in the germline V gene. The CDR3 loop is CASRTTNTGELFF. Here the CDR3 DNA reads TGTGCCAGCAGGACCACCAACACCGGGGAGCTGTTTTTT.

This sequence joins TRBV6-5 and TRBJ1-1; the match to TRBD1 covers 10 bases. Germline CDR1 reads MNHEY; CDR2 reads SVGAGI. The CDR3 totals 15 residues. After removal of 2 bases from V and 1 base from J, the junction contained 1 base not matched to a gene. The DNA for the CDR3 is TGTGCCAGCAGTTACGGGACAGGGGCGAACACTGAAGCTTTCTTT. Protein product: CASSYGTGANTEAFF.

The chain combines TRBV20-1 with TRBJ2-1; D is unclear. Germline V CDR1 and CDR2: DFQATT, SNEGSKA (reference sequence). This CDR3 is 15 amino acids long. V lost 5 bases, J lost 5 bases, and 19 bases lay in between. CDR3 DNA sequence: TGCAGTGCTTCCCCCATACCGGGCGGACACAATGAGCAGTTCTTC. Protein product: CSASPIPGGHNEQFF.

The sample holds a few counts of this clonotype. CDR3 protein: CASSLDSGRSTYNEQFF. The CDR3, as DNA: TGCGCCAGCAGCTTGGATAGCGGGAGATCAACCTACAATGAGCAGTTCTTC. This chain links TRBV4-3 with TRBJ2-1; 9 positions match TRBD2. The trim removed 5 bases at V and 2 bases at J, leaving 10 bases unmatched. The CDR3 is made up of 17 amino acids. From germline, CDR1 is LGHNA and CDR2 YSLEER.

Only a few counts were recorded for this clonotype. The J gene is TRBJ2-1, the V gene TRBV7-2, with D uncertain. The CDR3 is 14 amino acids. CDR1 and CDR2 from the germline V gene are SGHTA and FQGNSA. The V gene lost 1 base and the J gene lost 6 bases, with 10 bases spanning the gap. The CDR3 DNA follows: TGTGCCAGCAGCTTAGTTATTAAGGGCAATGAGCAGTTCTTC. This translates into CASSLVIKGNEQFF. Full variable domain (missing parts from reference TRBV7-2 and TRBJ2-1): GAGVSQSPSNKVTEKGKDVELRCDPISGHTALYWYRQSLGQGLEFLIYFQGNSAPDKSGLPSDRFSAERTGGSVSTLTIQRTQQEDSAVYLCASSLVIKGNEQFFGPGTRLTVL.

This clonotype has at least ten counts. The rearrangement uses TRBV7-3 and TRBJ2-1; 7 bases fit TRBD2. J was trimmed by 9 bases and V by 4 bases; bases with no gene match: 12. From germline, CDR1 is SGHTA and CDR2 FQGTGA. The CDR3 consists of 15 residues. CDR3 amino acids: CASSSSGTTGSEQFF. CDR3 nucleotide sequence: TGTGCCAGCAGCTCCTCCGGGACTACCGGAAGTGAGCAGTTCTTC.

Note on this clonotype: Being one base from a much bigger clone, this may be a read error. The chain joins TRBV7-2 to TRBJ2-4; 12 bases fit TRBD1. Germline loops: CDR1 SGHTA, CDR2 FQGNSA. J gave up 5 bases and V 3 bases, and 5 bases lay outside the gene matches. This CDR3 comprises 16 residues. CDR3 sequence: CASSLNGTGGQNIQYF. The CDR3 bases are TGTGCCAGCAGCTTGAACGGGACAGGGGGCCAAAACATTCAGTACTTC. Complete variable domain (other parts from reference TRBV7-2 and TRBJ2-4): GAGVSQSPSNKVTEKGKDVELRCDPISGHTALYWYRQSLGQGLEFLIYFQGNSAPDKSGLPSDRFSAERTGGSVSTLTIQRTQQEDSAVYLCASSLNGTGGQNIQYFGAGTRLSVL.

This clonotype was observed many times. V usage is TRBV11-3 and J usage is TRBJ1-6; 10 bases line up with TRBD1. This CDR3 is built from 17 residues. CDR1 SGHNT and CDR2 YENEEA come from the germline V gene. The junction had 8 bases not matched to a gene; V was cut back by 4 bases and J by 5 bases. The CDR3 loop is CASSYSGQGDHNSPLHF. The CDR3 coding sequence is TGTGCCAGCAGCTACTCCGGACAGGGGGATCATAATTCACCCCTCCACTTT.

This clonotype has a count of ten or more. The genes are TRBV29-1 and TRBJ2-2; D perhaps matches TRBD2 (6 bases). CDR1 and CDR2 from the germline V gene are SQVTM and ANQGSEA. The CDR3 totals 15 residues. V was trimmed by 4 bases and J by 1 base, leaving 13 bases between them. The CDR3 is CSVAIAGRNTGELFF. The CDR3 nucleotides read TGCAGCGTTGCGATTGCGGGAAGGAACACCGGGGAGCTGTTTTTT.

The gene calls are TRBV7-9 and TRBJ2-3; D uncertain. This CDR3 comprises 16 residues. Germline V gene data show CDR1 as SEHNR and CDR2 as FQNEAQ (reference sequence). V was cut by 3 bases and J by 2 bases, with 15 bases left in between. CDR3 nucleotides: TGTGCCAGCAGCTTGTATCTCCCTACTTCCACAGATACGCAGTATTTT. Protein: CASSLYLPTSTDTQYF.

There are a few counts of this clonotype. The V and J genes are TRBV14 and TRBJ2-1, with a possible D match to TRBD2 (5 bases). This CDR3 region has 14 residues. V lost 1 base, J lost 5 bases, and 9 bases lay in between. Germline V gene lookup returns CDR1 SGHDN and CDR2 FVKESK. The CDR3 DNA reads TGTGCCAGCAGCCAAGCGGGGATGAACAATGAGCAGTTCTTC. Encoded protein: CASSQAGMNNEQFF.

In its sample, this clonotype was seen many times. The V gene is TRBV5-1, the J gene TRBJ2-1, with 9 bases that match TRBD2. The germline V gene has CDR1 SGHRS and CDR2 YFSETQ. Trimming removed 3 bases from V and 2 bases from J; junction bases left unmatched: 12. The CDR3 covers 18 residues. The CDR3 loop is CASSSSPSGAQPYNEQFF. The DNA of the CDR3 is TGCGCCAGCAGCTCCTCTCCTAGCGGGGCCCAACCCTACAATGAGCAGTTCTTC.

This clonotype has just a few counts. V is TRBV6-1 and J is TRBJ2-2; 7 bases match TRBD2. The CDR3 loop spans 18 amino acids. V was clipped by 5 bases and J by 0 bases; unmatched bases: 12. The germline V gene encodes CDR1 MNHNS and CDR2 SASEGT. The CDR3 loop is CASSRNGAGVANTGELFF. The CDR3 DNA reads TGTGCCAGCAGTCGGAACGGCGCGGGAGTGGCGAACACCGGGGAGCTGTTTTTT.